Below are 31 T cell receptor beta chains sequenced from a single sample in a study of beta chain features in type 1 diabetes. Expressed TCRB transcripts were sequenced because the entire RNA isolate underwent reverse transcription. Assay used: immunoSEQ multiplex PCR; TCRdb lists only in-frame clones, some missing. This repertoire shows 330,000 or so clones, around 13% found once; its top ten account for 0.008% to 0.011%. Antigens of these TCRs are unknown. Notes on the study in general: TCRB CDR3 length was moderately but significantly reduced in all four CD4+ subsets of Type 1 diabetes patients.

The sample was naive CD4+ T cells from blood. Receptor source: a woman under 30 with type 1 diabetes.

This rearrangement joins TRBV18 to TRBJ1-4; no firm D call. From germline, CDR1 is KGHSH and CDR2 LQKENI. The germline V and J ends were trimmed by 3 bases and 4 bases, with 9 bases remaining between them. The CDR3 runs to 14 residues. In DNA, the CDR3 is TGTGCCAGCTCACCGCGTGGTGGTAATGAAAAACTGTTTTTT. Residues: CASSPRGGNEKLFF.

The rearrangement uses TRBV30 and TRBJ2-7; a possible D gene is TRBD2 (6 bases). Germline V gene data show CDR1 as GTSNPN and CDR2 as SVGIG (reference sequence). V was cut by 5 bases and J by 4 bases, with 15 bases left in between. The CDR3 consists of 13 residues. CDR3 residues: CAWVGGNGYEQYF. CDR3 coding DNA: TGTGCCTGGGTCGGAGGGAATGGATACGAGCAGTACTTC. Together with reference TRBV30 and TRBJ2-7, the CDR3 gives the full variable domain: SQTIHQWPATLVQPVGSPLSLECTVEGTSNPNLYWYRQAAGRGLQLLFYSVGIGQISSEVPQNLSASRPQDRQFILSSKKLLLSDSGFYLCAWVGGNGYEQYFGPGTRLTVT.

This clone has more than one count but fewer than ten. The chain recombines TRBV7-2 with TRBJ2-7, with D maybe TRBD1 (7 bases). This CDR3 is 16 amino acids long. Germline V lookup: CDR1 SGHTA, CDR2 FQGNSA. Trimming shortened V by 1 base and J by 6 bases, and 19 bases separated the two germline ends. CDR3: CASSLGVRGDLGEQYF. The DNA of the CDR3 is TGTGCCAGCAGCTTAGGTGTCAGGGGGGACCTAGGCGAGCAGTACTTC.

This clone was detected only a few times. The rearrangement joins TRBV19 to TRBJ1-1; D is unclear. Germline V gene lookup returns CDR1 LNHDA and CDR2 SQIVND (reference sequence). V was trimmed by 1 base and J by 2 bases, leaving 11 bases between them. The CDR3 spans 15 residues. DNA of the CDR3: TGTGCCAGTAGTATAGGTCTAAGTGGTAACACTGAAGCTTTCTTT. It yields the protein CASSIGLSGNTEAFF.

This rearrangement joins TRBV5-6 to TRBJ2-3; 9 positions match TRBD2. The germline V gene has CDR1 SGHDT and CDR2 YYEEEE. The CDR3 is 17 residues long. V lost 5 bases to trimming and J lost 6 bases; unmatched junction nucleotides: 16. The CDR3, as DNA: TGTGCCAGCAGAACGAGGCTTAGCGGGAGTTCGGCGGATACGCAGTATTTT. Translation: CASRTRLSGSSADTQYF.

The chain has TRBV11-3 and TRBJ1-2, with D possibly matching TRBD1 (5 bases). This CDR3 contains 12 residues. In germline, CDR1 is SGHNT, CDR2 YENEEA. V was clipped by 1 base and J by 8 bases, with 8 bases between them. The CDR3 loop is CASSLGGDGYTF. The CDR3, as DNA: TGTGCCAGCAGCTTAGGCGGGGACGGCTACACCTTC.

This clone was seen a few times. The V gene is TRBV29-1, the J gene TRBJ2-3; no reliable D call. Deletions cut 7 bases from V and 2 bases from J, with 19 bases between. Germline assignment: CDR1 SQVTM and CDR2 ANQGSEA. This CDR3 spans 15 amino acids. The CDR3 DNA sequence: TGCAGCGCTATACTGACACGAACTTCCACAGATACGCAGTATTTT. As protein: CSAILTRTSTDTQYF.

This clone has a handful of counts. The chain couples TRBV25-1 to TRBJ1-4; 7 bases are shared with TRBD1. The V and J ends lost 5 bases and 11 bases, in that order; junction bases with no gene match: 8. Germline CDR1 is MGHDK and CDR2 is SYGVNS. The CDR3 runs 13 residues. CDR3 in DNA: TGTGCCAGCAGTTGGACAGGACCGGCCAAACTGTTTTTT. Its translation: CASSWTGPAKLFF.

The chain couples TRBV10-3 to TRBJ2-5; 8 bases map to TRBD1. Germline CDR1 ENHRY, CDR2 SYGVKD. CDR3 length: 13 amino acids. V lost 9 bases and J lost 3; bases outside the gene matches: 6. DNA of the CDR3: TGTGCCATTAGACAGGGGTCGGAAGAGACCCAGTACTTC. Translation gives CAIRQGSEETQYF.

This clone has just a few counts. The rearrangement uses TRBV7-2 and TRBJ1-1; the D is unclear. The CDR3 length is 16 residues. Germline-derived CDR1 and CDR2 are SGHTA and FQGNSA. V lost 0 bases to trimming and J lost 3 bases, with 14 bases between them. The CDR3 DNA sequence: TGTGCCAGCAGCTTAGCGCAAGCGGGAAGCCACACTGAAGCTTTCTTT. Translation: CASSLAQAGSHTEAFF.

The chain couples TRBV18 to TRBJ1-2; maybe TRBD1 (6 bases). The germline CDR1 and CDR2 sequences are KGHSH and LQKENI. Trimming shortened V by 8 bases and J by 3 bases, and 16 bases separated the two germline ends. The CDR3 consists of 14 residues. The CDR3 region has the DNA TGTGCCAGCGGACCCAACAGGGACGACTATGGCTACACCTTC. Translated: CASGPNRDDYGYTF.

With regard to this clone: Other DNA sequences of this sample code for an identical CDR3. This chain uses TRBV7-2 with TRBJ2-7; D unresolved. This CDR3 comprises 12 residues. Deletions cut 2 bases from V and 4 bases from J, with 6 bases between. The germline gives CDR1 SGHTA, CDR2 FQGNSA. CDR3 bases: TGTGCCAGCAGCTTAAGTAGTTACGAGCAGTACTTC. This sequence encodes CASSLSSYEQYF.

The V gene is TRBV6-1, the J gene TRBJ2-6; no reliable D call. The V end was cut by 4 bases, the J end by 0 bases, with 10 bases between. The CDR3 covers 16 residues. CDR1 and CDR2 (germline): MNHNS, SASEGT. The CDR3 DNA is TGTGCCAGCAGTGGTAGCCTCAACTCTGGGGCCAACGTCCTGACTTTC. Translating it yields CASSGSLNSGANVLTF.

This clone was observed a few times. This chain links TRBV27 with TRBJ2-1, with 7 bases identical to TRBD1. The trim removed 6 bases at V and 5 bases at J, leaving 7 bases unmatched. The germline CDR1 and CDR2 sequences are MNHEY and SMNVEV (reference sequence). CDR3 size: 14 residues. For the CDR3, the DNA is TGTGCCAGCAGCTTGACAGGGAACCACAATGAGCAGTTCTTC. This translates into CASSLTGNHNEQFF.

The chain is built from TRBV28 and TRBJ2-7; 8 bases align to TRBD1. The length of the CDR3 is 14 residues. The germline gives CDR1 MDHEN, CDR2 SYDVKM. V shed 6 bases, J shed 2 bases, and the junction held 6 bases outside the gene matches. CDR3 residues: CASRPTGVTYEQYF. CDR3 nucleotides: TGTGCCAGCAGGCCGACAGGGGTCACCTACGAGCAGTACTTC.

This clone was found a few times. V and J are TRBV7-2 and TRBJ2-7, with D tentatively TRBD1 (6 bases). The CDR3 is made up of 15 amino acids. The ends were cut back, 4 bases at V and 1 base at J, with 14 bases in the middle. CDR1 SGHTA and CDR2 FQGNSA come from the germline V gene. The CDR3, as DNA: TGTGCCAGCAGCTCTCCCAGGGGAGCATCCTACGAGCAGTACTTC. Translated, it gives CASSSPRGASYEQYF. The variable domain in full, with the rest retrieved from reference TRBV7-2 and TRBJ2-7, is GAGVSQSPSNKVTEKGKDVELRCDPISGHTALYWYRQSLGQGLEFLIYFQGNSAPDKSGLPSDRFSAERTGGSVSTLTIQRTQQEDSAVYLCASSSPRGASYEQYFGPGTRLTVT.

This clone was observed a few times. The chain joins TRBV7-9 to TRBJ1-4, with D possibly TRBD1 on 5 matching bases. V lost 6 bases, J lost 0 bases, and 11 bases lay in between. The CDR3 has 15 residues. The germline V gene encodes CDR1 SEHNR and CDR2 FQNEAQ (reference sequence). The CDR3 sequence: CASSPRGATNEKLFF. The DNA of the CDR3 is TGTGCCAGCAGTCCGCGGGGGGCAACTAATGAAAAACTGTTTTTT.

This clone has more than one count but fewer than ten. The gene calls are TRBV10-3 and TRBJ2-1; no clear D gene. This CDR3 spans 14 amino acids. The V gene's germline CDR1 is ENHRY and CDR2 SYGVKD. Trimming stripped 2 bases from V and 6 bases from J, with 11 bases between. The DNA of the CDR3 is TGTGCCATCAGTGAGGGGCACGAAATCAATGAGCAGTTCTTC. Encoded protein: CAISEGHEINEQFF.

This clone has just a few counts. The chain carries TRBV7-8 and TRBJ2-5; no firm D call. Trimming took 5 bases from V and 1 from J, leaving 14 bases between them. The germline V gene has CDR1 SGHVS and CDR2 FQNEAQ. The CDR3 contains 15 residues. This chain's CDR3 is CASSPRLVAQETQYF. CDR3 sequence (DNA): TGTGCCAGCAGCCCGAGGTTGGTGGCCCAAGAGACCCAGTACTTC.

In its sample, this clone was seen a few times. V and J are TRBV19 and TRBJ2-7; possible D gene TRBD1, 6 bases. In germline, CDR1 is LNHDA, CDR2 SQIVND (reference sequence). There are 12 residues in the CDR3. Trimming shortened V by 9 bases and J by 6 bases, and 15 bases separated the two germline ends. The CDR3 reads CASTPGDGEQYF. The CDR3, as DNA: TGTGCCAGCACTCCAGGGGACGGCGAGCAGTACTTC.

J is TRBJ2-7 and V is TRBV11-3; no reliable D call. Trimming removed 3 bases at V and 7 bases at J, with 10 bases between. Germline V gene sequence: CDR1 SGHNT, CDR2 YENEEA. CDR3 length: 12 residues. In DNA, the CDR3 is TGTGCCAGCAGCTTTGAGGCTTGGGAGCAGTACTTC. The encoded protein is CASSFEAWEQYF.

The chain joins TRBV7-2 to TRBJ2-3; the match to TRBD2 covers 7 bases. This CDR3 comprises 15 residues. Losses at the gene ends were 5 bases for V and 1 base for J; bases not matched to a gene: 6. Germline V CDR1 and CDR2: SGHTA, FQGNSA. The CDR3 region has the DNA TGTGCCAGCAGCCCACCTCGGGGGGGCACAGATACGCAGTATTTT. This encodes CASSPPRGGTDTQYF. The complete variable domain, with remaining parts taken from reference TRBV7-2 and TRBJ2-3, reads GAGVSQSPSNKVTEKGKDVELRCDPISGHTALYWYRQSLGQGLEFLIYFQGNSAPDKSGLPSDRFSAERTGGSVSTLTIQRTQQEDSAVYLCASSPPRGGTDTQYFGPGTRLTVL.

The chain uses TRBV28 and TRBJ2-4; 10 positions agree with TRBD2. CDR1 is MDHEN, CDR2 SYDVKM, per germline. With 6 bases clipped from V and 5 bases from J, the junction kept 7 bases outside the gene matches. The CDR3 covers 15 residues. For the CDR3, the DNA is TGTGCCAGCAGGGGAGCGGGAGGGCCCCAAAACATTCAGTACTTC. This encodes CASRGAGGPQNIQYF.

CDR3 bases: TGTGCCTGGAGCGACCCTAGCGGGAGGGCCAATGAGCAGTTCTTC. It is translated as CAWSDPSGRANEQFF. The genes are TRBV30 and TRBJ2-1, with 12 nucleotides matching TRBD2. J was trimmed by 6 bases and V by 3 bases; bases with no gene match: 6. Per germline, CDR1 GTSNPN and CDR2 SVGIG (reference sequence). The CDR3 covers 15 residues.

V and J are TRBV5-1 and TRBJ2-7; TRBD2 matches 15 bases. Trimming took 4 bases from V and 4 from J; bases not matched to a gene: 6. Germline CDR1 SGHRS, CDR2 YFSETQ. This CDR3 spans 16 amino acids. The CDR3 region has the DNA TGCGCCAGCAGCGGACTAGGACTAGCGGGAGGGTACGAGCAGTACTTC. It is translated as CASSGLGLAGGYEQYF.

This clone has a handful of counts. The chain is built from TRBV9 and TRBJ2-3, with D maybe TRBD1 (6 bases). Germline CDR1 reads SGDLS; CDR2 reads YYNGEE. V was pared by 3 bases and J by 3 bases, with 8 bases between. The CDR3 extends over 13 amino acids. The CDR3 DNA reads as TGTGCCAGCAGCGCACAGGGAACAGATACGCAGTATTTT. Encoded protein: CASSAQGTDTQYF.

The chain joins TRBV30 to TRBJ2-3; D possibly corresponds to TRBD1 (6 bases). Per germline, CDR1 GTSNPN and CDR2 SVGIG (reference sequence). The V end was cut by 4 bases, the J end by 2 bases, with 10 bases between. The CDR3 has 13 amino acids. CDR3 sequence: CAWTQGATDTQYF. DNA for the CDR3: TGTGCCTGGACACAGGGAGCCACAGATACGCAGTATTTT.

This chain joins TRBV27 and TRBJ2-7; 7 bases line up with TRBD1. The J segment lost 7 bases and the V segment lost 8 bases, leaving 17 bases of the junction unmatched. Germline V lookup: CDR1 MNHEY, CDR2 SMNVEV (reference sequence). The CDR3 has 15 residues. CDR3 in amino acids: CASSPLGQGVNEQYF. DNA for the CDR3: TGTGCCAGCTCTCCTCTGGGGCAGGGGGTGAATGAGCAGTACTTC.

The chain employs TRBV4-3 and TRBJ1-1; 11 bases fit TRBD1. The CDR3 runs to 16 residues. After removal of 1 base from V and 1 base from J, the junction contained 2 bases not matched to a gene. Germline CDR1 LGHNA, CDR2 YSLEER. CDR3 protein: CASSQGGQGANTEAFF. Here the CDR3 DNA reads TGCGCCAGCAGCCAAGGAGGACAGGGGGCGAACACTGAAGCTTTCTTT.

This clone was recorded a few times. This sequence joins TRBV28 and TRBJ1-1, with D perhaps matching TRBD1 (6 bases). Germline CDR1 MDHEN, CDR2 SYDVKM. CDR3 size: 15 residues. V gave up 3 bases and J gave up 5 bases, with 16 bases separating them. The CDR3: CASSFSLGRGTEAFF. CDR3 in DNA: TGTGCCAGCAGTTTCTCGTTGGGTAGGGGGACTGAAGCTTTCTTT.

For the CDR3, the DNA is TGCGCCAGCAGCTCCTTAACAGGGGGTTTATACAATGAGCAGTTCTTC. Its translation: CASSSLTGGLYNEQFF. The V gene is TRBV5-1, the J gene TRBJ2-1; 8 bases line up with TRBD1. Germline V lookup: CDR1 SGHRS, CDR2 YFSETQ. Trimming cost V 3 bases and J 4 bases; bases outside gene matches: 9. The CDR3 extends over 16 amino acids.